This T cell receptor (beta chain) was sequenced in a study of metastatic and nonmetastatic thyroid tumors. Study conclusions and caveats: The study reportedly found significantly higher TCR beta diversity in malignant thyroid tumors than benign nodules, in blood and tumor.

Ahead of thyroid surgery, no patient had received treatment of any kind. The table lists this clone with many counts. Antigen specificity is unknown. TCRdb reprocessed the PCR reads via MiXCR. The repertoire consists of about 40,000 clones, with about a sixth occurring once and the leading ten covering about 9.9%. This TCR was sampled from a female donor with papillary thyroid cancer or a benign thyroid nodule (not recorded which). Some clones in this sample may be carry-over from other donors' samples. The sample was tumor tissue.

The CDR3 nucleotides read TGTGCCAGCAGTTCCGGCACAGATACGCAGTATTTT. It translates to CASSSGTDTQYF. This chain connects TRBV12-3 or TRBV12-4 to TRBJ2-3; D is ambiguous. V lost 4 bases, J lost 1 base, and 3 bases lay in between. The CDR3 extends over 12 amino acids.